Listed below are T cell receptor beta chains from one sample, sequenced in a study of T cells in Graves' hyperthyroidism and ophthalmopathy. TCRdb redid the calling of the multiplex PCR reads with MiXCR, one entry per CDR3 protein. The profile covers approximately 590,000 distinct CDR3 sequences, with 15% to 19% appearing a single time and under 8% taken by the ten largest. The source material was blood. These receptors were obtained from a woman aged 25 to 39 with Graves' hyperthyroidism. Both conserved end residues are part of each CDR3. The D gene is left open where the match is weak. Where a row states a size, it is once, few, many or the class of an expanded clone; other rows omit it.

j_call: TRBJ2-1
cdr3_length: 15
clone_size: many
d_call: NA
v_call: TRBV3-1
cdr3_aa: CASSQGVNGYNEQFF
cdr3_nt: TGTGCCAGCAGCCAAGGGGTTAATGGGTACAATGAGCAGTTCTTC

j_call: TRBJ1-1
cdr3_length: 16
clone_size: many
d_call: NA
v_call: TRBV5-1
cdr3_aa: CASSFREADLNTEAFF
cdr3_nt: TGCGCCAGCAGCTTTAGGGAGGCTGATTTGAACACTGAAGCTTTCTTT

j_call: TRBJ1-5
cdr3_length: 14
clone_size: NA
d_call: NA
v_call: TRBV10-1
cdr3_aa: CASSESGRDQPQHF
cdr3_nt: TGCGCCAGCAGTGAGTCCGGCAGGGACCAGCCCCAGCATTTT

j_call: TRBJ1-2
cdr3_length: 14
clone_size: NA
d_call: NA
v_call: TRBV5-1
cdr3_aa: CASSLLSDDYGYTF
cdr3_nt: TGCGCCAGCAGCTTGCTATCAGATGACTATGGCTACACCTTC

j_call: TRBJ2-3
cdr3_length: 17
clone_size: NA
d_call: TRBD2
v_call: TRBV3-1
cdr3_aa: CASSQDPPGGNTDTQYF
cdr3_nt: TGTGCCAGCAGCCAAGATCCCCCGGGAGGGAACACAGATACGCAGTATTTT

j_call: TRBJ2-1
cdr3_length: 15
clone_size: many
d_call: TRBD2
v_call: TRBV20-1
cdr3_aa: CSAAPGTSAYNEQFF
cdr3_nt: TGCAGTGCTGCCCCCGGGACTAGCGCATACAATGAGCAGTTCTTC

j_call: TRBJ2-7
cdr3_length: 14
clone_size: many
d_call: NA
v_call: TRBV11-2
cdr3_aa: CASSTGTLAYEQYF
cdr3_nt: TGTGCCAGCAGCACCGGGACACTGGCTTACGAGCAGTACTTC

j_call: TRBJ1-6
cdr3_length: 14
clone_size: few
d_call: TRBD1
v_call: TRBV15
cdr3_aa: CATKETGSDSPLHF
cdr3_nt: TGTGCCACCAAGGAGACAGGGAGTGATTCACCCCTCCACTTT

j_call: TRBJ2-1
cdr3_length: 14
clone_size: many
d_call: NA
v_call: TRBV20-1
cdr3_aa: CSARGGGPYNEQFF
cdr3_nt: TGCAGTGCTAGAGGCGGCGGCCCCTACAATGAGCAGTTCTTC

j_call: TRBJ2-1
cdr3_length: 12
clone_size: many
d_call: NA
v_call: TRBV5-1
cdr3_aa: CASSLVVNEQFF
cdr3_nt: TGCGCCAGCAGCTTAGTAGTCAATGAGCAGTTCTTC

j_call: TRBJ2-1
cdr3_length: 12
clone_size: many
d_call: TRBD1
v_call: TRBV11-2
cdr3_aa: CASSSGTAKQFF
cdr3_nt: TGTGCCAGCAGCTCCGGGACAGCTAAGCAGTTCTTC

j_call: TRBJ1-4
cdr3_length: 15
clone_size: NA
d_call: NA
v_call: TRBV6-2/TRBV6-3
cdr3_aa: CASSYERGSGEKLFF
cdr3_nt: TGTGCCAGCAGTTATGAAAGGGGGAGTGGTGAAAAACTGTTTTTT

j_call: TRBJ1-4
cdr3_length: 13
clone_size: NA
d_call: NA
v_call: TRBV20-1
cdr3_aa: CSARRGRGEKLFF
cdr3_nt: TGCAGTGCTAGACGCGGACGCGGAGAAAAACTGTTTTTT

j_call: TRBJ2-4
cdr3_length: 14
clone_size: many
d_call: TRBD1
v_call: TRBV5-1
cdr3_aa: CASSSGQGGGIQYF
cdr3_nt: TGCGCCAGCAGCTCGGGACAGGGCGGCGGCATTCAGTACTTC

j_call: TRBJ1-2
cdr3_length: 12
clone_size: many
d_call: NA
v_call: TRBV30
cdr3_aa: CASPGEGYGYTF
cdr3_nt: TGTGCCTCCCCAGGGGAAGGCTATGGCTACACCTTC

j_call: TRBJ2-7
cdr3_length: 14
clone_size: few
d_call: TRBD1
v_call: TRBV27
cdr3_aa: CASSRDRDHYEQYF
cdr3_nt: TGTGCCAGCAGTCGGGACAGGGATCACTACGAGCAGTACTTC

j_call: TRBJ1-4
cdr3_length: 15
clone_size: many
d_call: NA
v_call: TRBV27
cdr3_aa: CASSLSWGHNEKLFF
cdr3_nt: TGTGCCAGCAGTTTATCCTGGGGACATAATGAAAAACTGTTTTTT

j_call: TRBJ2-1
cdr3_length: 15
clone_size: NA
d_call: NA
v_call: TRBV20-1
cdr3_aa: CSARDLWGGANEQFF
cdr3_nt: TGCAGTGCTAGAGATCTTTGGGGCGGGGCGAATGAGCAGTTCTTC

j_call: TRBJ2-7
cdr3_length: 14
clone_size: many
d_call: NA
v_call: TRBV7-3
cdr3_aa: CASSLFGPTYEQYF
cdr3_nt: TGTGCCAGCAGCTTATTCGGGCCCACATACGAGCAGTACTTC

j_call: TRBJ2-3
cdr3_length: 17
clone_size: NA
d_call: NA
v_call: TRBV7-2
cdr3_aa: CASSPIPTGGSTDTQYF
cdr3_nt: TGTGCCAGCAGCCCCATACCGACAGGAGGGAGCACAGATACGCAGTATTTT

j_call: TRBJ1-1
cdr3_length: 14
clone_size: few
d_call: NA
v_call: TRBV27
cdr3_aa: CASRSMVTNTEAFF
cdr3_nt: TGTGCCAGCAGGTCTATGGTGACGAACACTGAAGCTTTCTTT

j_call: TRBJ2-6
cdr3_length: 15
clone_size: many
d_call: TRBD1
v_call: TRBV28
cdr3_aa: CASRASGGAANVLTF
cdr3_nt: TGTGCCAGCAGAGCGTCAGGGGGCGCGGCCAACGTCCTGACTTTC

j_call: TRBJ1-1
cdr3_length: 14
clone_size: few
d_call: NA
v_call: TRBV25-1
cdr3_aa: CASSEMGFMTEAFF
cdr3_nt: TGTGCCAGCAGTGAAATGGGGTTTATGACTGAAGCTTTCTTT

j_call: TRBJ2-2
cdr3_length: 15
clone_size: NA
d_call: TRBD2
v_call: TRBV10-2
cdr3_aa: CASSQTSGNTGELFF
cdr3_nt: TGCGCCAGCAGTCAGACTAGCGGGAACACCGGGGAGCTGTTTTTT

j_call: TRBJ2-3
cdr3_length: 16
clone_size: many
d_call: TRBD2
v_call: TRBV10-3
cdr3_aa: CAISGISGSGTDTQYF
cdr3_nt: TGTGCCATCAGTGGGATTAGCGGGAGCGGCACAGATACGCAGTATTTT

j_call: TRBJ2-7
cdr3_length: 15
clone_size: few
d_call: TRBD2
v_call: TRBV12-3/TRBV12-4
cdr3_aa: CASRFSGTSGYEQYF
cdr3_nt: TGTGCCAGCAGATTTTCCGGGACTAGCGGCTACGAGCAGTACTTC

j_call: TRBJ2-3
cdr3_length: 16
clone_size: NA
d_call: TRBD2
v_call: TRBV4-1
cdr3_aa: CASSQASGRAVDTQYF
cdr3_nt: TGCGCCAGCAGCCAAGCTAGCGGGAGGGCCGTAGATACGCAGTATTTT

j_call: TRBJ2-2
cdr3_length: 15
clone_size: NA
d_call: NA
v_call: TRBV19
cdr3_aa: CASSIWDTYTGELFF
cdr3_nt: TGTGCCAGTAGTATTTGGGACACCTACACCGGGGAGCTGTTTTTT

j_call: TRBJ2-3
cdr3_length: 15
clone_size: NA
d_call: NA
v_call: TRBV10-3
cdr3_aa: CAISTYGSGTDTQYF
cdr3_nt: TGTGCCATCAGCACCTACGGCTCCGGCACAGATACGCAGTATTTT

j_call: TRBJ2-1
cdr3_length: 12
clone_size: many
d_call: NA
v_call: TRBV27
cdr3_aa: CAGTDRCNEQFF
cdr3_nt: TGTGCCGGAACCGACCGATGCAATGAGCAGTTCTTC

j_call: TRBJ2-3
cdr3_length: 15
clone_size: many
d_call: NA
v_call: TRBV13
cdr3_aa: CASSLEAGGGDTQYF
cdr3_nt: TGTGCCAGCAGCTTAGAAGCGGGTGGGGGAGATACGCAGTATTTT

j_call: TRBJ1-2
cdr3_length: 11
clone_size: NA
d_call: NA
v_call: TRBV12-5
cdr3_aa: CASGSGFGYTF
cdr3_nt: TGTGCTAGTGGGTCAGGGTTTGGCTACACCTTC

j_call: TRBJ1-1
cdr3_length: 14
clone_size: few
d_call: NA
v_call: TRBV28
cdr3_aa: CASSPVPGGIEAFF
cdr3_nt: TGTGCCAGCAGCCCTGTCCCCGGGGGCATTGAAGCTTTCTTT

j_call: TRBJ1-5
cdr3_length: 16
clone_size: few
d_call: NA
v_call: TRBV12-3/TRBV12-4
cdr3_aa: CASSLDSYYSNQPQHF
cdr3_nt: TGTGCCAGCAGCTTAGACAGTTACTATAGCAATCAGCCCCAGCATTTT

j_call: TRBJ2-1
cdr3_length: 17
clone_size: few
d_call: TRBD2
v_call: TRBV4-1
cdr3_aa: CASSSTPLAGMNNEQFF
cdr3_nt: TGCGCCAGCAGCTCCACCCCACTAGCGGGCATGAACAATGAGCAGTTCTTC

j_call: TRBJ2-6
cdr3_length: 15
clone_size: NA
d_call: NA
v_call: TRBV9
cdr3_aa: CASSRGLSGANVLTF
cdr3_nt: TGTGCCAGTTCCAGGGGATTGTCTGGGGCCAACGTCCTGACTTTC

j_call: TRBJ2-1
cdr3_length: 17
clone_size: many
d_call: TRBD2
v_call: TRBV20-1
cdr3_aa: CSARMSSGSPTYNEQFF
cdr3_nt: TGCAGTGCTAGAATGTCTAGCGGGAGTCCGACCTACAATGAGCAGTTCTTC

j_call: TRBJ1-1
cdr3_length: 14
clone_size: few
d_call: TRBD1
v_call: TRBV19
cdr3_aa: CASTDRASGTEAFF
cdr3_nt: TGTGCCAGTACCGACAGGGCTTCTGGGACTGAAGCTTTCTTT

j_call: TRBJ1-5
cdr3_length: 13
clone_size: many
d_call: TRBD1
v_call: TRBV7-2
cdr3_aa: CASSRQGSQPQHF
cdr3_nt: TGTGCCAGCAGCAGACAGGGGAGTCAGCCCCAGCATTTT

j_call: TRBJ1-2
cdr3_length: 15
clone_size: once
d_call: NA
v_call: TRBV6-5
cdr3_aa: CASSYRGRDPRGYTF
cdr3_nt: TGTGCCAGCAGTTACAGAGGGAGGGATCCTAGGGGCTACACCTTC

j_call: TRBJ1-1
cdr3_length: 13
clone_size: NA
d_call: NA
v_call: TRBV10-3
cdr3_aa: CAISEVNDDEAFF
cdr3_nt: TGTGCCATCAGTGAGGTCAACGACGATGAAGCTTTCTTT

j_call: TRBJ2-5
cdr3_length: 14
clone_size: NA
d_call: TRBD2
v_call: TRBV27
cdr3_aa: CASSPRLSGSVPYF
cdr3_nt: TGTGCCAGCAGTCCCCGACTAAGCGGGAGTGTTCCGTACTTC

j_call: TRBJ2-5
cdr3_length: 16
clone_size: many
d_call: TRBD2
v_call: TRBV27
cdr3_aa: CASSFGTSVRQETQYF
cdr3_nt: TGTGCCAGCAGTTTCGGGACTAGCGTACGCCAAGAGACCCAGTACTTC

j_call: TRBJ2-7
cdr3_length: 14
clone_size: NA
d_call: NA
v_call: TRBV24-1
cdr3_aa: CATSPSGNKYEQYF
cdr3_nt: TGTGCCACCAGCCCCTCTGGTAATAAATACGAGCAGTACTTC

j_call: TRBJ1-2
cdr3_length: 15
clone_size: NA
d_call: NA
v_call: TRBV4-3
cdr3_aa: CASSQDIIRGGGYTF
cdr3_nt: TGCGCCAGCAGCCAAGATATCATCAGGGGCGGGGGCTACACCTTC

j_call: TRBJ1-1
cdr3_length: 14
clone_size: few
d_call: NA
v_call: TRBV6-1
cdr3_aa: CAISNPQGSTEAFF
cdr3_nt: TGTGCCATCAGCAATCCACAGGGAAGCACTGAAGCTTTCTTT

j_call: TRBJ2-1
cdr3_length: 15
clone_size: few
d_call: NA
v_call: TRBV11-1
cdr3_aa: CASSLRPQAGNEQFF
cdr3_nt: TGTGCCAGCAGCTTAAGGCCCCAAGCAGGCAATGAGCAGTTCTTC